One and the same sample provided the 5 T cell receptor beta chains below, sequenced in a study of blood T cell repertoires in COVID-19. Produced via immunoSEQ multiplex PCR; TCRdb's table is partial and in-frame only. The data contain roughly 42,000 clones, 90% of them seen just once; the ten biggest clones take up about 2.6%. The sample was peripheral blood. The receptors shown here come from a man between 50 and 59 years old with active COVID-19.

DNA of the CDR3: TGTGCCAGCAGTACCGGGTCGTCCGCCTACGAGCAGTACTTC. This translates into CASSTGSSAYEQYF. V and J are TRBV6-5 and TRBJ2-7; D gene ambiguous. Trimming cost V 5 bases and J 2 bases, with 13 bases left between them. The length of the CDR3 is 14 residues. Germline values: CDR1 MNHEY, CDR2 SVGAGI.

This sequence joins TRBV5-4 and TRBJ1-1; a possible D gene is TRBD1 (5 bases). Deletions cut 5 bases from V and 0 bases from J, with 14 bases between. The CDR3 is 15 residues long. CDR1 SGHNT and CDR2 YYREEE come from the germline V gene (reference sequence). Here the CDR3 reads CASRPSGGLNTEAFF. The CDR3 DNA sequence: TGTGCCAGCAGACCCTCGGGGGGGTTGAACACTGAAGCTTTCTTT.

The chain carries TRBV11-2 and TRBJ1-1, with D unclear. The V end lost 5 bases, the J end lost 1 base, and 14 bases lay between the germline ends. The CDR3 sequence is 15 residues long. Germline V CDR1 and CDR2: SGHAT, FQNNGV. The CDR3 here is CASSPYRAGNTEAFF. The DNA for the CDR3 is TGTGCCAGCAGCCCTTACCGCGCGGGGAACACTGAAGCTTTCTTT.

V is TRBV4-1 and J is TRBJ2-5; 7 nucleotides match TRBD2. CDR3 length equals 16 residues. Germline V gives CDR1 MGHRA, CDR2 YSYEKL. V lost 0 bases, J lost 5 bases, and 9 bases stayed unmatched. CDR3 region: CASSQDTGISGETQYF. For the CDR3, the DNA is TGCGCCAGCAGCCAAGATACGGGAATTAGCGGGGAGACCCAGTACTTC.

V gene TRBV19 combines with J gene TRBJ2-5; D possibly corresponds to TRBD1 (7 bases). CDR3 length: 15 residues. Germline V lookup: CDR1 LNHDA, CDR2 SQIVND (reference sequence). V was cut by 6 bases and J by 0 bases, with 14 bases left in between. CDR3 loop: CASRDQGGNQETQYF. CDR3 bases: TGTGCCAGTAGAGACCAGGGGGGTAACCAAGAGACCCAGTACTTC.